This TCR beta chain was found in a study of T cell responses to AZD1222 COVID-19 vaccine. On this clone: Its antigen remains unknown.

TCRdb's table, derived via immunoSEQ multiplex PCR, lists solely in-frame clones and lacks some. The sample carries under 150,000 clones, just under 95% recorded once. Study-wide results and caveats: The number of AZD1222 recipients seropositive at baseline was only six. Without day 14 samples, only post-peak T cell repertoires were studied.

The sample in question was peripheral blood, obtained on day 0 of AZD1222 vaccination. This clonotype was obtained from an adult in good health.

DNA of the CDR3: TGTGCCAGCAGCCAAGGGCTTGGAAACACCATATATTTT. This encodes CASSQGLGNTIYF. The V and J genes are TRBV4-2 and TRBJ1-3; D unclear. CDR1 is LGHNA and CDR2 is YNFKEQ in the germline V gene. The CDR3 extends over 13 amino acids. Trimming cost V 1 base and J 3 bases, with 4 bases left between them.